These 30 T cell receptor beta chains originate from one sample sequenced in a study of blood T cell repertoires in COVID-19. Some clones are missing from TCRdb's copy, which holds only in-frame ones; the method was immunoSEQ multiplex PCR. The table shows about 230,000 clones, with about 85% occurring only once. The sample comprised peripheral blood. The receptors were gathered from a man aged 35-49 years with acute or convalescent COVID-19.

This chain joins TRBV24-1 and TRBJ1-5; D ambiguous. V was cut by 2 bases and J by 9 bases, with 10 bases left in between. Germline CDR1 KGHDR, CDR2 SFDVKD. The CDR3 spans 13 residues. This chain's CDR3 is CATSDSPGWPQHF. The CDR3, as DNA: TGTGCCACCAGTGATTCCCCGGGATGGCCCCAGCATTTT.

V gene TRBV10-3 combines with J gene TRBJ1-3; unclear D gene. V lost 2 bases to trimming and J lost 0 bases, with 8 bases between them. The CDR3 sequence is 15 residues long. Germline CDR1 is ENHRY and CDR2 is SYGVKD. The CDR3 region is CAISEGGYSGNTIYF. CDR3 DNA sequence: TGTGCCATCAGTGAGGGAGGGTACTCTGGAAACACCATATATTTT.

This clone was seen only once. CDR3 sequence: CASSLQGGYNEQFF. The CDR3 DNA is TGTGCCAGCAGCTTACAGGGGGGCTACAATGAGCAGTTCTTC. V gene TRBV11-3 combines with J gene TRBJ2-1, with D possibly TRBD1 on 7 matching bases. Germline lookup yields CDR1 SGHNT and CDR2 YENEEA. The ends were cut back, 2 bases at V and 3 bases at J, with 8 bases in the middle. The CDR3 spans 14 residues.

The gene calls are TRBV7-3 and TRBJ2-5; 9 positions match TRBD1. V was pared by 5 bases and J by 0 bases, with 7 bases of the junction left unmatched. This CDR3 spans 16 amino acids. In germline, CDR1 is SGHTA, CDR2 FQGTGA. CDR3 DNA: TGTGCCAGCAGCCTCGGGACAGGGAAGTACCAAGAGACCCAGTACTTC. Encoded protein: CASSLGTGKYQETQYF.

The chain links TRBV29-1 to TRBJ2-7, with 9 bases identical to TRBD2. V dropped 7 bases and J dropped 2; count of bases not matched to a gene: 6. There are 13 residues in the CDR3. Germline CDR1 reads SQVTM; CDR2 reads ANQGSEA. CDR3 in amino acids: CSALLAGTYEQYF. CDR3 DNA sequence: TGCAGCGCTCTACTAGCGGGTACCTACGAGCAGTACTTC.

This clone appeared a few times. This chain joins TRBV30 and TRBJ1-1; D not certain. The CDR3 spans 14 residues. From germline, CDR1 is GTSNPN and CDR2 SVGIG (reference sequence). V dropped 0 bases and J dropped 9 bases, with 17 bases sitting between them. The CDR3 DNA sequence: TGTGCCTGGAGTGTACGGGTAGAGGCGGCTAAAGCTTTCTTT. It is translated as CAWSVRVEAAKAFF.

The rearrangement joins TRBV28 to TRBJ1-5; tentative D call: TRBD1 (5 bases). CDR1 is MDHEN, CDR2 SYDVKM, per germline. The germline V and J ends were trimmed by 6 bases and 0 bases, with 9 bases remaining between them. CDR3 length: 14 amino acids. The CDR3 protein is CASSRGGSNQPQHF. CDR3 DNA sequence: TGTGCCAGCAGCCGCGGGGGTAGCAATCAGCCCCAGCATTTT.

This chain uses TRBV6-2 or TRBV6-3 with TRBJ1-6; 7 positions match TRBD1. Losses at the gene ends were 2 bases for V and 2 bases for J; bases not matched to a gene: 3. This CDR3 contains 16 residues. CDR1 and CDR2 (germline): MNHEY, SVGEGT. Written as DNA, the CDR3 is TGTGCCAGCAGTTACCGACAGGGACCCTATAATTCACCCCTCCACTTT. This sequence encodes CASSYRQGPYNSPLHF.

The chain links TRBV29-1 to TRBJ1-1; D is unresolved. CDR1 and CDR2 from the germline V gene are SQVTM and ANQGSEA. V lost 8 bases and J 1 base, leaving 8 bases between the germline ends. This CDR3 comprises 11 residues. This CDR3 reads CSPYRNTEAFF. CDR3 DNA: TGCAGCCCTTACAGGAACACTGAAGCTTTCTTT.

J is TRBJ2-6 and V is TRBV7-9; a weak D match, TRBD2 (6 bases). The length of the CDR3 is 15 residues. Trimming stripped 5 bases from V and 4 bases from J, with 12 bases between. The germline V gene has CDR1 SEHNR and CDR2 FQNEAQ (reference sequence). The CDR3 protein is CASSIGRPGANVLTF. CDR3 coding DNA: TGTGCCAGCAGCATAGGGAGGCCGGGGGCCAACGTCCTGACTTTC.

The J gene is TRBJ1-3, the V gene TRBV14; maybe TRBD1 (5 bases). V was pared by 4 bases and J by 4 bases, with 8 bases between. Germline V lookup: CDR1 SGHDN, CDR2 FVKESK. The CDR3 is 13 residues long. The CDR3 nucleotides are TGTGCCAGCAGCCCGACAGAAGGAAACACCATATATTTT. It encodes CASSPTEGNTIYF.

V gene TRBV9 combines with J gene TRBJ2-5; 7 bases map to TRBD2. The germline CDR1 and CDR2 sequences are SGDLS and YYNGEE. The V and J ends lost 4 bases and 2 bases, in that order; junction bases with no gene match: 8. This CDR3 is 15 amino acids long. The CDR3 loop is CASSFRLAEQETQYF. DNA of the CDR3: TGTGCCAGCAGCTTCCGACTAGCCGAACAAGAGACCCAGTACTTC.

The genes are TRBV7-9 and TRBJ2-2, with TRBD2 matching over 7 bases. Germline loops: CDR1 SEHNR, CDR2 FQNEAQ (reference sequence). V lost 5 bases to trimming and J lost 5 bases; unmatched junction nucleotides: 14. This CDR3 contains 17 residues. The CDR3, as DNA: TGTGCCAGCAGCCCCATGGGGAGGGGATTTGGAACCGGGGAGCTGTTTTTT. Its protein product is CASSPMGRGFGTGELFF.

This clone was seen once. The chain joins TRBV18 to TRBJ1-2, with no clear D. CDR1 is KGHSH, CDR2 LQKENI, per germline. The CDR3 length is 15 residues. V lost 4 bases and J 8 bases, leaving 20 bases between the germline ends. The CDR3 loop is CASSLGRGPFTGYTF. The CDR3 region has the DNA TGTGCCAGCTCACTCGGTCGCGGCCCTTTCACGGGCTACACCTTC.

This rearrangement joins TRBV6-5 to TRBJ1-1; 9 bases align to TRBD1. V lost 6 bases, J lost 5 bases, and 7 bases stayed unmatched. Germline V gene data show CDR1 as MNHEY and CDR2 as SVGAGI. This CDR3 has 14 residues. Here the CDR3 reads CASRSRQGETEAFF. The CDR3 DNA reads as TGTGCCAGCAGGTCCAGACAGGGGGAAACTGAAGCTTTCTTT.

Notes on this clone: Germline and junction disagree at one end, which may indicate a read error. The chain uses TRBV9 and TRBJ2-5; maybe TRBD1 (6 bases). The CDR3 loop spans 13 amino acids. Per the germline V gene, CDR1 is SGDLS and CDR2 is YYNGEE. CDR3 protein: CATSRGQGETQYF. CDR3 coding DNA: TGTGCCACCAGCCGGGGCCAGGGGGAGACCCAGTACTTC. The whole variable domain, filled in from reference TRBV9 and TRBJ2-5, reads DSGVTQTPKHLITATGQRVTLRCSPRSGDLSVYWYQQSLDQGLQFLIQYYNGEERAKGNILERFSAQQFPDLHSELNLSSLELGDSALYFCATSRGQGETQYFGPGTRLLVL.

The V and J genes are TRBV7-6 and TRBJ1-4; no clear D gene. The CDR3 is made up of 13 amino acids. The V gene lost 5 bases and the J gene lost 7 bases, with 11 bases spanning the gap. CDR1 is SGHVS, CDR2 FNYEAQ, per germline. The CDR3 is CASSPTTSEKLFF. DNA for the CDR3: TGTGCCAGCAGCCCAACGACAAGTGAAAAACTGTTTTTT.

V gene TRBV6-1 combines with J gene TRBJ2-5; no definite D call. Germline CDR1 is MNHNS and CDR2 is SASEGT. This CDR3 spans 15 amino acids. The germline V and J ends were trimmed by 1 base and 3 bases, with 12 bases remaining between them. Here the CDR3 reads CASSEGPINKETQYF. In DNA, the CDR3 is TGTGCCAGCAGTGAAGGGCCGATAAACAAAGAGACCCAGTACTTC.

This chain uses TRBV27 with TRBJ1-1; no reliable D call. Germline loops: CDR1 MNHEY, CDR2 SMNVEV (reference sequence). V was pared by 5 bases and J by 0 bases, with 13 bases between. This CDR3 is 15 amino acids long. The CDR3 DNA sequence: TGTGCCAGCAGTCCCAAGGCGGGCATGAACACTGAAGCTTTCTTT. This codes for CASSPKAGMNTEAFF.

This chain connects TRBV6-1 to TRBJ1-4; 9 bases match TRBD1. The germline V gene encodes CDR1 MNHNS and CDR2 SASEGT. The CDR3 covers 15 residues. After removal of 3 bases from V and 5 bases from J, the junction contained 4 bases not matched to a gene. This CDR3 is CASSDWDRANEKLFF. CDR3 in DNA: TGTGCCAGCAGTGATTGGGACAGGGCGAATGAAAAACTGTTTTTT.

The rearrangement uses TRBV5-4 and TRBJ2-1, with D possibly TRBD2 on 5 matching bases. CDR3 size: 14 residues. The germline V and J ends were trimmed by 0 bases and 5 bases, with 9 bases remaining between them. The germline V gene encodes CDR1 SGHNT and CDR2 YYREEE (reference sequence). The CDR3: CASSLASKNNEQFF. CDR3 nucleotides: TGTGCCAGCAGCTTGGCTAGCAAGAACAATGAGCAGTTCTTC.

This clone was detected only once. Other DNA variants within this sample encode the same CDR3. V and J are TRBV6-5 and TRBJ1-1, with D possibly being TRBD1 (6 bases). V lost 9 bases and J 3 bases, leaving 11 bases between the germline ends. Germline CDR1 is MNHEY and CDR2 is SVGAGI. The CDR3 extends over 12 amino acids. The CDR3 region has the DNA TGTGCCAGTTCCAGGGGTGACACTGAAGCTTTCTTT. It translates to CASSRGDTEAFF.

Worth noting for this clone: A read error may produce the germline difference seen at one junction end. This sequence joins TRBV23-1 and TRBJ2-7; D not resolved. TRBV23-1 is marked as an open reading frame, function uncertain. The CDR3 covers 16 residues. CDR3 loop: CASSQSGYPLSFEQYF. CDR3 DNA: TGCGCCAGCAGTCAATCCGGGTACCCCCTCTCCTTCGAGCAGTACTTC.

This chain joins TRBV6-4 and TRBJ2-5; 12 bases are shared with TRBD2. Germline assignment: CDR1 MRHNA and CDR2 SNTAGT. V was pared by 5 bases and J by 1 base, with 2 bases of the junction left unmatched. The length of the CDR3 is 15 residues. CDR3 sequence: CASSKTSGGQETQYF. As DNA, the CDR3 is TGTGCCAGCAGTAAGACTAGCGGGGGCCAAGAGACCCAGTACTTC.

This clone has a single count. V is TRBV4-3 and J is TRBJ2-5, with D maybe TRBD2 (5 bases). Trimming left V 8 bases short and J 2 bases short, with 15 bases between. CDR3 size: 14 residues. CDR1 is LGHNA and CDR2 is YSLEER in the germline V gene. The DNA of the CDR3 is TGCGCCAGCTGGCCACCGGGAACACAAGAGACCCAGTACTTC. Its translation: CASWPPGTQETQYF.

This clone was detected once. The chain is built from TRBV28 and TRBJ1-3, with a possible D match to TRBD1 (6 bases). V dropped 7 bases and J dropped 4 bases, with 26 bases sitting between them. Looked up from germline, CDR1 is MDHEN and CDR2 is SYDVKM. This CDR3 spans 18 amino acids. The CDR3 loop reads CASTQSGWGRGGGNTIYF. For the CDR3, the DNA is TGTGCCAGCACCCAATCAGGGTGGGGCAGGGGTGGAGGAAACACCATATATTTT.

The V call is TRBV7-2, the J call TRBJ1-3; D uncertain. Trimming pared 4 bases from V and 0 bases from J, leaving 13 bases between. Per the germline V gene, CDR1 is SGHTA and CDR2 is FQGNSA. The CDR3 is 16 residues long. CDR3 sequence (DNA): TGTGCCAGCAGCTCCGTCGGTGGGAGCTCTGGAAACACCATATATTTT. This encodes CASSSVGGSSGNTIYF.

V is TRBV5-1 and J is TRBJ1-1; D call uncertain. Trimming removed 0 bases from V and 4 bases from J, with 13 bases in between. Germline V gene lookup returns CDR1 SGHRS and CDR2 YFSETQ. The CDR3 is 15 amino acids. The CDR3 DNA follows: TGCGCCAGCAGCTTGGTAGGAGGGAAGGGCACTGAAGCTTTCTTT. Translated: CASSLVGGKGTEAFF.

The chain joins TRBV5-1 to TRBJ1-1; D remains unclear. Germline lookup yields CDR1 SGHRS and CDR2 YFSETQ. The CDR3 runs 14 residues. The V and J ends lost 0 bases and 5 bases respectively, with 11 bases between them. The CDR3 spells CASSLDSPRTEAFF. CDR3 in DNA: TGCGCCAGCAGCTTGGATAGCCCCCGGACTGAAGCTTTCTTT.

This clone was recorded at least ten times. The chain uses TRBV19 and TRBJ1-2; tentative D call: TRBD1 (5 bases). This CDR3 has 16 amino acids. Trimming cost V 6 bases and J 0 bases, with 17 bases left between them. Germline CDR1 reads LNHDA; CDR2 reads SQIVND (reference sequence). The DNA of the CDR3 is TGTGCCAGTAGCTCTTATGGTTCAGGGTCTAACTATGGCTACACCTTC. As protein: CASSSYGSGSNYGYTF.